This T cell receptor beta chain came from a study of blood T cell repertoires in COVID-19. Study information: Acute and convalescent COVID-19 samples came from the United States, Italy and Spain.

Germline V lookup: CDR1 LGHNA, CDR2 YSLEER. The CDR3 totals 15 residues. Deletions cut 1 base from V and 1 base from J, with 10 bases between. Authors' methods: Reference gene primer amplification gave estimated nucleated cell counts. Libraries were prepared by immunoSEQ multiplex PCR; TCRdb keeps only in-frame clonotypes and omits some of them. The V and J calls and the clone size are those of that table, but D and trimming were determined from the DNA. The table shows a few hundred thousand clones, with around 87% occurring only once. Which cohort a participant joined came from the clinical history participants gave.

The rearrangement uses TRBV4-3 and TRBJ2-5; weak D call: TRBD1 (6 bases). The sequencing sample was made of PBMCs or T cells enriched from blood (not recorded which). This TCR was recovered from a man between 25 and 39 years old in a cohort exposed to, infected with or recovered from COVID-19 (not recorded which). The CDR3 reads CASSQAPGVQETQYF. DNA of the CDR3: TGCGCCAGCAGCCAAGCGCCAGGGGTCCAAGAGACCCAGTACTTC.